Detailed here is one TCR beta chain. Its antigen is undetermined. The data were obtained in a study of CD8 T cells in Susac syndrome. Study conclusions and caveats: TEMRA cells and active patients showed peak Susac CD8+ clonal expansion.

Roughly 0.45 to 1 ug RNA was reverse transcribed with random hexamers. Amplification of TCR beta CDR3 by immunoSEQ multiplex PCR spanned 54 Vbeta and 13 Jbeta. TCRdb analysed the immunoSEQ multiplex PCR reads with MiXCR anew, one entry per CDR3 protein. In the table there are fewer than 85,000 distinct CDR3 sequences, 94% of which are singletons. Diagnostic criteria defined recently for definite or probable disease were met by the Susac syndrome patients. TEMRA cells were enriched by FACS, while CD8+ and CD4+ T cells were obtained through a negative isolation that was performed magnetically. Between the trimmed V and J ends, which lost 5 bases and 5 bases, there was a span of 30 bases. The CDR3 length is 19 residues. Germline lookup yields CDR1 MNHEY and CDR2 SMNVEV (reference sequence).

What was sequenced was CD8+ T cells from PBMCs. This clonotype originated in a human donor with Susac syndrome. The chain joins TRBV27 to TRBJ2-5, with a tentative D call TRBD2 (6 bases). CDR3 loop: CASSGNARDGGVHWETQYF. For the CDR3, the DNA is TGTGCCAGCAGTGGGAATGCCCGGGACGGGGGTGTGCATTGGGAGACCCAGTACTTC.